A selection of T cell receptor beta chains follows, all from one sample in a study of blood T cell repertoires in COVID-19. Repertoires were generated with immunoSEQ multiplex PCR, while TCRdb's copy carries only in-frame clones and drops some. The sample lists approximately 120,000 clones, roughly 74% seen once, with 6% in the top ten. The sample was peripheral blood. The receptors derive from a man at least 80 years old with COVID-19, enrolled during active disease. The CDR3 runs from the conserved cysteine through the conserved F or W. The D gene is left open where the match is weak. Size tells how often a clone was seen (once, few, many) or the class of an expanded clone, and some rows leave it out.

TGTGCCAGCAGTTATACTCCAGGGGCGCCCCTATGGTGGACTGAAGCTTTCTTT	CASSYTPGAPLWWTEAFF	-	TRBV6-2/TRBV6-3	TRBJ1-1	once
TGTGCCAGCAGGAGGGGGAGCCTAGCGGGAGAGCAGTACTTC	CASRRGSLAGEQYF	TRBD2	TRBV28	TRBJ2-7	once
TGCGCCAGCAGCTTAACAGGGACCTATAATTCACCCCTCCACTTT	CASSLTGTYNSPLHF	-	TRBV5-1	TRBJ1-6	-
TGTGCCAGCAGTTCCCATAACACCGGGGAGCTGTTTTTT	CASSSHNTGELFF	-	TRBV11-2	TRBJ2-2	few
TGTGCCACGGAGGGGTCTTACGGGGAGCTGTTTTTT	CATEGSYGELFF	-	TRBV15	TRBJ2-2	-
TGTGCCAGCAGCTTAGAGGGCAGGTACAATGAGCAGTTCTTC	CASSLEGRYNEQFF	-	TRBV11-2	TRBJ2-1	-
TGTGCCAGCAGTGAGGCCCCAGAGACCCAGTACTTC	CASSEAPETQYF	-	TRBV2	TRBJ2-5	-
TGTGCCAGTTCGGAGGTCTCCTATAATTCACCCCTCCACTTT	CASSEVSYNSPLHF	-	TRBV19	TRBJ1-6	once
TGCGCCAGCAGGACAGGGAGCTCCTATAATTCACCCCTCCACTTT	CASRTGSSYNSPLHF	TRBD1	TRBV10-2	TRBJ1-6	-
TGTGCCAGCACGTTTGCAGATACGCAGTATTTT	CASTFADTQYF	-	TRBV12-3/TRBV12-4	TRBJ2-3	few
TGTGCCAGCAGCTTATGGGCAGGGAATGAAGCTTTCTTT	CASSLWAGNEAFF	-	TRBV7-2	TRBJ1-1	-
TGCGCCAGCTCTGAAAGGGAGGCCCTGAGCACTGAAGCTTTCTTT	CASSEREALSTEAFF	-	TRBV4-1	TRBJ1-1	-
TGTGCCAGCTCACCGTCCGGGAGCTCCTACGAGCAGTACTTC	CASSPSGSSYEQYF	-	TRBV18	TRBJ2-7	-
TGTGCCAGCATCCATAGGGAGAGAGGTAGCGATGGCTACACCTTC	CASIHRERGSDGYTF	-	TRBV6-6	TRBJ1-2	-
TGTGCCAGCAGCCCCCGTGAGGGAGCGAGCTACGAGCAGTACTTC	CASSPREGASYEQYF	-	TRBV7-8	TRBJ2-7	-
TGTGCCAGCAGCCCACAGGTAGCGGGAGTAGAGCAGTTCTTC	CASSPQVAGVEQFF	TRBD2	TRBV7-3	TRBJ2-1	-
TGTGCCAGCAGTCTGAGTAATTCACCCCTCCACTTT	CASSLSNSPLHF	-	TRBV3-1/TRBV3-2	TRBJ1-6	-
TGTGCCAGCAGCCAAGCGGAGACTAGCGGGAATCGGTACGAGCAGTACTTC	CASSQAETSGNRYEQYF	TRBD2	TRBV4-2	TRBJ2-7	-
TGTGCCAGCAGCTTGTGGCGGGAGGGCCTCGACGAGCAGTACTTC	CASSLWREGLDEQYF	TRBD2	TRBV5-4	TRBJ2-7	few
TGTGCCAGCAGTTTACTCAGCACAGGCTATGGCTACACCTTC	CASSLLSTGYGYTF	-	TRBV27	TRBJ1-2	-
TGTGCCAGCAGCTTGGGGACAGGGGGCGCGTCAAGAACTGAAGCTTTCTTT	CASSLGTGGASRTEAFF	TRBD1	TRBV5-4	TRBJ1-1	-
TGTGCCAGCAGCCCCCGACAGGGTTCACCCCTCCACTTT	CASSPRQGSPLHF	TRBD1	TRBV9	TRBJ1-6	-
TGTGCCAGCAGTGAGTTTTATGAGGGGAGGGCGCAGTATTTT	CASSEFYEGRAQYF	TRBD2	TRBV25-1	TRBJ2-3	-
TGTGCCAGCAGTCAAACCGGGATATTGAACACTGAAGCTTTCTTT	CASSQTGILNTEAFF	-	TRBV6-5	TRBJ1-1	-